Listed below are T cell receptor beta chains from one sample, sequenced in a study of T cell responses to AZD1222 COVID-19 vaccine. The assay was immunoSEQ multiplex PCR, and TCRdb's table has in-frame clones only and misses some. This table holds 90,000 to 95,000 clones, about nine tenths found once. The material sequenced was peripheral blood, taken on day 0 of AZD1222 vaccination. The receptor source for this set is an adult in good health. CDR3s include the opening cysteine and the closing phenylalanine or tryptophan. Each record gives: V gene, D gene, J gene, clone size, CDR3 protein, CDR3 DNA. D genes are given only for firm matches. Size tells how often a clone was seen (once, few, many) or the class of an expanded clone, and some rows leave it out.

TRBV6-6	-	TRBJ1-2	-	CASSLGGADYGYTF	TGTGCCAGCAGTCTCGGAGGGGCGGACTATGGCTACACCTTC
TRBV5-1	TRBD1	TRBJ2-5	-	CASSVVGQGSNQETQYF	TGCGCCAGCAGCGTTGTGGGACAGGGGTCGAACCAAGAGACCCAGTACTTC
TRBV4-2	-	TRBJ1-4	-	CASSQQGGNEKLFF	TGTGCCAGCAGCCAACAGGGTGGGAATGAAAAACTGTTTTTT
TRBV6-5	-	TRBJ1-1	-	CASRDNGVNTEAFF	TGTGCCAGCAGGGACAATGGGGTGAACACTGAAGCTTTCTTT
TRBV10-1	-	TRBJ2-7	-	CASSEPRFATTYEQYF	TGCGCCAGCAGTGAGCCTCGGTTTGCCACGACCTACGAGCAGTACTTC
TRBV5-6	-	TRBJ1-2	-	CASSDGTGDPNYGYTF	TGTGCCAGCAGCGACGGGACGGGTGATCCTAACTATGGCTACACCTTC
TRBV6-4	TRBD2	TRBJ2-3	few	CASSALAGALDTQYF	TGTGCCAGCAGTGCCTTAGCGGGGGCCTTAGATACGCAGTATTTT
TRBV27	-	TRBJ1-5	-	CASSLSWTTNQPQHF	TGTGCCAGCAGTTTATCGTGGACAACTAATCAGCCCCAGCATTTT
TRBV7-9	TRBD1	TRBJ1-2	-	CASSFGDRGHYGYTF	TGTGCCAGCAGCTTTGGGGACAGGGGGCACTATGGCTACACCTTC
TRBV6-5	-	TRBJ1-2	-	CASSTGQPNYGYTF	TGTGCCAGCAGTACCGGACAGCCTAACTATGGCTACACCTTC
TRBV29-1	TRBD2	TRBJ2-7	-	CSVGGGGAPYEQYF	TGCAGCGTTGGTGGCGGGGGGGCTCCCTACGAGCAGTACTTC
TRBV10-3	-	TRBJ2-7	-	CAISERAEYLREQYF	TGTGCCATCAGTGAGAGGGCGGAATACCTACGAGAGCAGTACTTC
TRBV28	-	TRBJ2-1	few	CASTLLPGHEQFF	TGTGCCAGCACCCTCCTTCCAGGCCATGAGCAGTTCTTC
TRBV6-5	-	TRBJ1-3	few	CASGVRNTIYF	TGTGCCAGCGGAGTGAGAAACACCATATATTTT
TRBV7-3	TRBD2	TRBJ2-1	-	CASSQRLAGYNEQFF	TGTGCCAGCAGCCAAAGGCTAGCGGGGTACAATGAGCAGTTCTTC
TRBV30	TRBD2	TRBJ2-1	once	CAWGLAGGTLSRNEQFF	TGTGCCTGGGGACTAGCGGGGGGCACCCTTAGTAGGAATGAGCAGTTCTTC
TRBV5-6	TRBD1	TRBJ1-2	-	CASSLRGGTEREYEDSF	TGTGCCAGCAGCTTGAGAGGTGGGACAGAGCGAGAATATGAGGATTCCTTC
TRBV10-3	TRBD1	TRBJ1-2	-	CAISEGQEGYGYTF	TGTGCCATCAGTGAAGGACAGGAAGGGTATGGCTACACCTTC
TRBV5-1	-	TRBJ2-7	-	CASSPSGGRRSYEQYF	TGCGCCAGCAGCCCCTCTGGGGGAAGAAGGTCCTACGAGCAGTACTTC
TRBV30	-	TRBJ1-2	-	CAWSVSGVGGYTF	TGTGCCTGGAGTGTTTCTGGGGTGGGGGGCTACACCTTC
TRBV6-5	-	TRBJ1-5	-	CASSGGAGQPQHF	TGTGCCAGCTCGGGGGGCGCGGGTCAGCCCCAGCATTTT
TRBV5-1	TRBD1	TRBJ1-4	-	CASSSTGQGAIHEKLFF	TGCGCCAGCAGCTCGACGGGACAGGGGGCAATCCATGAAAAACTGTTTTTT
TRBV9	TRBD2	TRBJ2-3	-	CASSVGIAGEADTQYF	TGTGCCAGCAGCGTAGGTATAGCGGGAGAGGCAGATACGCAGTATTTT
TRBV9	TRBD1	TRBJ1-6	-	CASSVAGGRNSPLHF	TGTGCCAGCAGCGTGGCAGGGGGACGAAATTCACCCCTCCACTTT
TRBV2	-	TRBJ1-1	-	CASRETVNTEAFF	TGTGCCAGCAGAGAGACGGTGAACACTGAAGCTTTCTTT
TRBV10-3	-	TRBJ2-3	-	CAISWGPPGTDTQYF	TGTGCCATCAGTTGGGGGCCCCCGGGCACAGATACGCAGTATTTT
TRBV5-8	TRBD1	TRBJ2-7	-	CASKMTRTGKDEQYF	TGTGCCAGTAAAATGACTCGGACAGGGAAGGACGAGCAGTACTTC
TRBV7-9	TRBD1	TRBJ2-7	few	CASSSGTASTYEQYF	TGTGCCAGCAGCTCCGGGACAGCCAGCACCTACGAGCAGTACTTC
TRBV5-8	TRBD1	TRBJ1-1	-	CASSPGWTGGATEAFF	TGTGCCAGCAGTCCGGGATGGACAGGGGGGGCCACTGAAGCTTTCTTT
TRBV6-6	-	TRBJ2-2	once	CASSYSTGYNTGELFF	TGTGCCAGCAGTTACTCGACAGGTTATAACACCGGGGAGCTGTTTTTT
TRBV18	-	TRBJ2-7	once	CASSQNPLSEQYF	TGTGCCAGCTCACAAAACCCTCTTAGCGAGCAGTACTTC
TRBV24-1	-	TRBJ1-2	-	CATRGFYGYTF	TGTGCCACCAGGGGCTTCTATGGCTACACCTTC
TRBV7-3	TRBD2	TRBJ2-3	-	CASSRSGRDTQYF	TGTGCCAGCAGCCGTAGCGGGAGGGATACGCAGTATTTT
TRBV7-9	-	TRBJ1-5	-	CASSSAPGNEAQHF	TGTGCCAGCAGCTCCGCCCCCGGGAATGAGGCCCAGCATTTT
TRBV12-3/TRBV12-4	-	TRBJ1-4	-	CASSAKGVGKLFF	TGTGCCAGCAGTGCCAAGGGGGTCGGAAAACTGTTTTTT
TRBV2	-	TRBJ1-2	-	CASSDYVYGYTF	TGTGCCAGCAGTGATTATGTCTATGGCTACACCTTC
TRBV29-1	TRBD2	TRBJ2-2	-	CSVGIGTSGRAAGELFF	TGCAGCGTTGGAATCGGGACTAGCGGGAGGGCCGCCGGGGAGCTGTTTTTT
TRBV6-4	TRBD2	TRBJ2-2	-	CASGAGPLGLAGGAGELFF	TGTGCCAGCGGGGCGGGCCCCCTAGGACTAGCGGGAGGTGCCGGGGAGCTGTTTTTT
TRBV2	-	TRBJ1-5	-	CASSLQGAGNQPQHF	TGTGCCAGCAGTCTACAGGGAGCTGGCAATCAGCCCCAGCATTTT
TRBV3-1/TRBV3-2	-	TRBJ2-7	-	CASSPLSGYEQYF	TGTGCCAGCAGCCCGTTGTCGGGGTACGAGCAGTACTTC
TRBV2	-	TRBJ2-4	many	CAVGRGTARDIQYF	TGTGCCGTCGGGAGGGGGACAGCGAGGGACATTCAGTACTTC
TRBV5-1	-	TRBJ1-6	-	CASSPRATQANSPLHF	TGCGCCAGCAGCCCCCGTGCGACTCAGGCGAATTCACCCCTCCACTTT
TRBV5-4	-	TRBJ1-2	-	CASSFKWEGYTF	TGTGCCAGCAGCTTCAAGTGGGAGGGCTACACCTTC
TRBV7-2	-	TRBJ2-7	-	CASSSLDGLTYEQYF	TGTGCCAGCAGCTCCTTGGACGGACTGACCTACGAGCAGTACTTC
TRBV4-1	-	TRBJ2-5	-	CASSQDMRGETQYF	TGCGCCAGCAGCCAAGATATGCGGGGAGAGACCCAGTACTTC